Detailed here is one T cell receptor (beta chain). The study ran its PCR with 60 Vbeta and 13 Jbeta primers. Produced via immunoSEQ multiplex PCR; TCRdb's table is partial and in-frame only. The sample holds more than 200,000 clones, around 79% seen once. The sample belongs to a study of cytomegalovirus exposure and HLA in healthy donors. The CDR3 is 15 residues long. Trimming stripped 4 bases from V and 4 bases from J, with 14 bases between. Germline CDR1 SGHRS, CDR2 YFSETQ. J is TRBJ2-2 and V is TRBV5-1; perhaps TRBD1 as D (5 bases). The TCR comes from a young man in good health and CMV-seronegative. Sequencing used PBMCs. The CDR3 region is CASSSSQASTGELFF. DNA for the CDR3: TGCGCCAGCAGCAGCTCACAGGCGAGCACCGGGGAGCTGTTTTTT.